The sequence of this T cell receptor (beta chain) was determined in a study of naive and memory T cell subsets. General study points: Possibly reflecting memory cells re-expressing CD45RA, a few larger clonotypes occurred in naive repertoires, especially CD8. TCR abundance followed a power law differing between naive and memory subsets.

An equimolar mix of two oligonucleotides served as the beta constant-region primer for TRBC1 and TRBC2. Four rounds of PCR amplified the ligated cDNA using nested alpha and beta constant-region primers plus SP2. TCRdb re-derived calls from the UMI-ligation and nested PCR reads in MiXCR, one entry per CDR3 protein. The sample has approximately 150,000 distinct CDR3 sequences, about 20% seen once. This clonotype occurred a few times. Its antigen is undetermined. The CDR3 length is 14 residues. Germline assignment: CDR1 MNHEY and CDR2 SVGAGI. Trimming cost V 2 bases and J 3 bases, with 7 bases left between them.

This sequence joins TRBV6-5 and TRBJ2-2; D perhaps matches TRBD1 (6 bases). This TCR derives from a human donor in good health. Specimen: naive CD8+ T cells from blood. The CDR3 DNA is TGTGCCAGCAGTTACACAGGGTACACCGGGGAGCTGTTTTTT. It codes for CASSYTGYTGELFF.